This note documents a single T cell receptor (beta chain) sequence. Its antigen is not yet known. The sample holds no much larger clone one base away, and base qualities are not on file. Participants in the prospective study were enrolled through a virtual design, were aged roughly 18 to 100 years, and lived in roughly 24 United States geographic areas. In the prospective study, cohorts were assigned on the basis of participant-reported clinical history obtained from a screening survey and a study questionnaire. Recovered participants in ImmuneRACE Cohort 3 were defined by two consecutive negative NP/OP PCR tests, clearance by a healthcare professional, or resolution of symptoms. In the prospective study, mobile phlebotomists collected whole blood, serum and a nasopharyngeal or oropharyngeal swab from each participant. Over an approximately two-month period, participants in the prospective study had the option of providing additional blood draws and questionnaires. Blood samples from the prospective study were shipped frozen or at room temperature prior to DNA extraction.

The record originates from a study of blood T cell repertoires in COVID-19 (dated by TCRdb to the early 2020s). Regarding the study in general: The collaborator samples originated in the United States, Italy and Spain and spanned the acute and convalescent phases of COVID-19. Nearly every sample came with metadata listing a de-identified subject ID, COVID-19 status, age in years and sex. Where available, HLA class I and class II types were obtained from metadata supplied by the sample provider rather than from assay-based typing. The dataset comprised deeply sampled blood TCRbeta repertoires from subjects exposed to, actively infected with, or recovered from COVID-19. Samples came from the ongoing ImmuneRACE study (first 160 participants) plus 1,254 subjects from 6 global collaborators. The material from the prospective study consisted of cDNA or gDNA derived from T cells, B-cell-depleted T cells, or PBMCs. The repertoires were released in a freely available public database intended as a resource for research on the immune response to SARS-CoV-2.

Broader findings and caveats from the paper: The amount of clinical and demographic metadata varied by source and participant and was provided uncurated.

According to the germline V gene, CDR1 reads MNHEY and CDR2 reads SVGAGI. From cysteine to phenylalanine, the CDR3 is 14 amino acids long. The entry retains the CDR3 DNA only, 42 bases that are in frame from base 1. Trimming accounts for 6 bases at V and 8 bases at J, while the number of junction bases matched to no gene is 6. TCRbeta CDR3 regions were amplified from genomic DNA by means of the immunoSEQ Assay, a bias-controlled multiplex PCR. The study's own analysis went as follows. Nucleated cell counts per sample were estimated from amplification of reference gene primers within the assay. To quantify the absolute abundance of each unique TCRbeta CDR3 rearrangement, sequence reads were collapsed and filtered. For each sample, productive Simpson clonality was calculated as the square root of Simpson's diversity index over productive rearrangements. TCRdb limited this immuneACCESS table to in-frame rearrangements with V and J called. A share of clones is missing; checked studies link under half to unresolved V genes, and the rest is unexplained. The DNA was the basis for D and trimming; V, J and clone size are from that table. Present in this sample are some 320,000 clones, 89% of which were seen just once. The ten largest clonotypes hold approximately 5% of the sample.

This sequence was found in a man in his 60s who had recovered from COVID-19. The rearranged segments are TRBV6-5 and TRBJ1-6; 8 bases in between match TRBD1. What was sequenced was PBMCs or T cells enriched from blood (not recorded which). Here the CDR3 is given as CASSDGTGHSPLHF. The DNA sequence is given as TGTGCCAGCAGCGACGGGACAGGACATTCACCCCTCCACTTT.